The rows below give T cell receptor beta chains drawn from one sample of a study of shared clonotypes between healthy human individuals. Data came from immunoSEQ multiplex PCR; TCRdb stores just in-frame clones and leaves some out. This table has 980,000 or so clones, approximately 80% appearing once. The source material was memory CD4+ T cells sorted from blood. These receptors all stem from a man younger than 30 in good health. CDR3s include the opening cysteine and the closing phenylalanine or tryptophan. A D gene is named only where the DNA matches it firmly. Clone size, where shown, is once, few, many, or a class for clones that have expanded.

j_call,d_call,clone_size,v_call,cdr3_nt,cdr3_aa
TRBJ1-5,NA,NA,TRBV6-9,TGTGCCAGCTGGCCAGGGTGGGGAAATCAGCCCCAGCATTTT,CASWPGWGNQPQHF
TRBJ1-5,NA,NA,TRBV28,TGTGCCAGCAGTCAAGGGGGGGGTCAGCCCCAGCATTTT,CASSQGGGQPQHF
TRBJ2-7,TRBD2,NA,TRBV10-1,TGCGCCAGCAGTTGGGGCGGGAGCGGGAGCGAGCAGTACTTC,CASSWGGSGSEQYF
TRBJ1-4,TRBD1,few,TRBV6-5,TGTGCCAGCAGCGGACAGGGGGGGGGAAAACTGTTTTTT,CASSGQGGGKLFF
TRBJ2-7,TRBD1,once,TRBV4-1,TGCGCCAGCAGCCACCGGGACAGTCGATGGGCGGCCTACGAGCAGTACTTC,CASSHRDSRWAAYEQYF
TRBJ2-5,NA,NA,TRBV6-7,TGTGCCAGCAGTTACTTGAACAGCGAAGAGACCCAGTACTTC,CASSYLNSEETQYF
TRBJ1-2,NA,NA,TRBV5-1,TGCGCCAGCAACAACCCCGGGGGAAACTATGGCTACACCTTC,CASNNPGGNYGYTF
TRBJ2-2,TRBD2,NA,TRBV29-1,TGCAGCGTTGTAGCGGGAGGGCCGGACACCGGGGAGCTGTTTTTT,CSVVAGGPDTGELFF
TRBJ2-2,TRBD2,once,TRBV7-8,TGTGCCAGCAGCTTAGACGGACTAGCGGGAGGATCCAACACCGGGGAGCTGTTTTTT,CASSLDGLAGGSNTGELFF
TRBJ2-3,TRBD2,NA,TRBV7-9,TGTGCCAGCAGCCCAGGCGGGGGGCCGTGGGATACGCAGTATTTT,CASSPGGGPWDTQYF
TRBJ1-3,NA,many,TRBV7-9,TGTGCCAGCAGCAAGACTGGCTCTGGAAACACCATATATTTT,CASSKTGSGNTIYF
TRBJ1-5,TRBD1,NA,TRBV27,TGTGCCAGCAGTCCTGGGACAGGGGGCGCTGGCAATCAGCCCCAGCATTTT,CASSPGTGGAGNQPQHF
TRBJ2-1,TRBD2,NA,TRBV4-1,TGCGCCAGCAGCCAAGATCACGGGACTACCCCTGGGAATGAGCAGTTCTTC,CASSQDHGTTPGNEQFF
TRBJ1-2,TRBD1,NA,TRBV4-3,TGCGCCAGCAGCCCGATCAGGGGGGATGGCTACACCTTC,CASSPIRGDGYTF
TRBJ1-6,TRBD1,NA,TRBV19,TGTGCCAGTAGCGACGGGACAGGGGTCAATTCACCCCTCCACTTT,CASSDGTGVNSPLHF
TRBJ1-4,TRBD1,NA,TRBV18,TGTGCCAGCTCACGGGGACAGGGGTACGAAAAACTGTTTTTT,CASSRGQGYEKLFF
TRBJ1-2,NA,NA,TRBV11-2,TGTGCCAGCAGCTTAGCGGGGACCGGCGGGGCCTATGGCTACACCTTC,CASSLAGTGGAYGYTF
TRBJ2-3,NA,NA,TRBV2,TGTGCCAGCAGTGTATCGGGATTTGCGGATACGCAGTATTTT,CASSVSGFADTQYF
TRBJ2-3,TRBD2,NA,TRBV28,TGTGCCAGCAGGGGGACTAGTCGCGATACGCAGTATTTT,CASRGTSRDTQYF
TRBJ2-3,NA,once,TRBV30,TGTGCCTGGAGTGAGCAGGGTGGGCCCACAGATACGCAGTATTTT,CAWSEQGGPTDTQYF
TRBJ1-2,NA,NA,TRBV5-1,TGCGCCAGCAGCTTCGTGGGGGCGGGAGACTATGGCTACACCTTC,CASSFVGAGDYGYTF
TRBJ2-7,TRBD2,NA,TRBV28,TGTGCCAGTCTAGCGGGGTCGACGGACTACGAGCAGTACTTC,CASLAGSTDYEQYF
TRBJ1-2,NA,NA,TRBV7-2,TGTGCCAGCAGCAAAGCGCCAGGATCTTTTTACTATGGCTACACCTTC,CASSKAPGSFYYGYTF
TRBJ1-6,TRBD1,NA,TRBV7-9,TGTGCCAGCAAGGTGGGACAGCGAGATAATTCACCCCTCCACTTT,CASKVGQRDNSPLHF
TRBJ2-5,NA,NA,TRBV7-8,TGTGCCATAGGTGTAGGGGGGCAAGAGACCCAGTACTTC,CAIGVGGQETQYF
TRBJ2-7,TRBD2,NA,TRBV5-4,TGTGCCAGCAGCTTGTCGTGGTGGACAGCGGGGGCCCGAACAACCTACGAGCAGTACTTC,CASSLSWWTAGARTTYEQYF
TRBJ2-7,NA,NA,TRBV28,TGTGCCAGCAGTTTAGTACTTTACGAGCAGTACTTC,CASSLVLYEQYF
TRBJ1-1,NA,NA,TRBV6-5,TGTGCCAGCACCCGGACGGTTACCTTGAACACTGAAGCTTTCTTT,CASTRTVTLNTEAFF
TRBJ1-2,NA,NA,TRBV4-2,TGTGCCAGCAGCCCACTAATCGACGGTGGCAGGTCCTATGGCTACACCTTC,CASSPLIDGGRSYGYTF
TRBJ1-4,NA,NA,TRBV11-2,TGTGCCAGCAGCCCCCGGGGCGGGAGGGAAGGTGAAAAACTGTTTTTT,CASSPRGGREGEKLFF
TRBJ2-7,TRBD1,once,TRBV6-1,TGTGCCAGCAGGGGGACAGCCCTCTACGAGCAGTACTTC,CASRGTALYEQYF
TRBJ2-7,TRBD1,NA,TRBV11-2,TGTGCCAGCAGCGTACAGGGGAAGCAGTACTTC,CASSVQGKQYF
TRBJ2-7,NA,NA,TRBV2,TGTGCCAGCACAGGACAAGGCTACGAGCAGTACTTC,CASTGQGYEQYF
TRBJ2-5,NA,once,TRBV19,TGTGCCAGTAGTGGGACAGGCGGGGGGGCCCAGTACTTC,CASSGTGGGAQYF
TRBJ1-1,TRBD1,NA,TRBV6-6,TGTGCCAGCAGTCTCAGGGGGGGGAACACTGAAGCTTTCTTT,CASSLRGGNTEAFF
TRBJ2-2,TRBD1,NA,TRBV11-1,TGTGCCAGCAGCACCCGGGACAGTAACACCGGGGAGCTGTTTTTT,CASSTRDSNTGELFF
TRBJ1-1,TRBD1,NA,TRBV4-3,TGCGCCAGCAGCCAGGACAGGGGCACTGAAGCTTTCTTT,CASSQDRGTEAFF
TRBJ2-5,NA,NA,TRBV7-2,TGTGCCAGCAGCTTATTGGCCGACGGAGAGACCCAGTACTTC,CASSLLADGETQYF
TRBJ1-1,NA,NA,TRBV29-1,TGCAGCGGGGAGGGGAGGGACACTGAAGCTTTCTTT,CSGEGRDTEAFF
TRBJ1-5,NA,once,TRBV7-8,TGTGCCAGCAGCGACCGGGACCGCAATCAGCCCCAGCATTTT,CASSDRDRNQPQHF
TRBJ1-4,TRBD1,NA,TRBV7-2,TGTGCCAGCAGCCGCGACAGGGGCGCAACTAATGAAAAACTGTTTTTT,CASSRDRGATNEKLFF
TRBJ2-3,TRBD2,NA,TRBV7-2,TGTGCCAGCAGCTTTGAGACTAGCGGGAAAGTACCAGATACGCAGTATTTT,CASSFETSGKVPDTQYF
TRBJ2-1,NA,NA,TRBV7-2,TGTGCCAGCAGCCCGACAGTAAAGTACAATGAGCAGTTCTTC,CASSPTVKYNEQFF
TRBJ1-2,NA,once,TRBV5-1,TGCGCCAGCAGACCTTCCGGGGTGGAGAGCTATGGCTACACCTTC,CASRPSGVESYGYTF
TRBJ1-1,NA,NA,TRBV10-3,TGTGCCATCAGTGAGTCTAGTCAGGGCGGGACTGAAGCTTTCTTT,CAISESSQGGTEAFF
TRBJ2-3,NA,NA,TRBV5-1,TGCGCCAGCAGGATTGGCAGCACAGATACGCAGTATTTT,CASRIGSTDTQYF
TRBJ2-2,TRBD2,NA,TRBV7-2,TGTGCCAGCAGCCTAACTAGCGGGGGGAACACCGGGGAGCTGTTTTTT,CASSLTSGGNTGELFF
TRBJ2-1,TRBD2,NA,TRBV15,TGTGCCACCAGCAGAGCAAATACGGGGGGCAATGAGCAGTTCTTC,CATSRANTGGNEQFF
TRBJ1-4,TRBD1,NA,TRBV5-1,TGCGCCAGCAGCTCGACAGGGGTCGGCGAAAAACTGTTTTTT,CASSSTGVGEKLFF
TRBJ2-6,NA,few,TRBV5-4,TGTGCCAGCAGCTTGCGGGCTCCCTCTGGGGCCAACGTCCTGACTTTC,CASSLRAPSGANVLTF
TRBJ2-1,TRBD2,NA,TRBV19,TGTGCCAGTAGTACGGGACTAGCGGTTCCCTACAATGAGCAGTTCTTC,CASSTGLAVPYNEQFF
TRBJ1-4,TRBD1,NA,TRBV7-3,TGTGCCAGCAGCCCCTCTACACAGGGGGCGCGGTTGACTAATGAAAAACTGTTTTTT,CASSPSTQGARLTNEKLFF
TRBJ1-6,TRBD1,NA,TRBV2,TGTGCCAGCAGCCCGGACAGGGGGGACTCACCCCTCCACTTT,CASSPDRGDSPLHF
TRBJ2-1,NA,NA,TRBV6-5,TGTGCCAGCAGTTACGTGGGATCGCAGTTCTTC,CASSYVGSQFF
TRBJ2-7,TRBD1,NA,TRBV19,TGTGCCAGTAGTAGCGGACAGGGCCCCTACGAGCAGTACTTC,CASSSGQGPYEQYF